This T cell receptor (beta chain) was recovered during a study of shared clonotypes between healthy human individuals. Across the whole study: Each donor had three CD4 naive, three CD4 memory, two CD8 naive and one CD8 memory plate.

Measured with immunoSEQ multiplex PCR; TCRdb has only the in-frame clones, and not every one. Found here are 2 million to 2.5 million clones, approximately 94% of them singletons; the top ten hold 1.1%. The CDR3 spans 16 residues. V lost 3 bases and J lost 6; bases outside the gene matches: 6. In germline, CDR1 is SGDLS, CDR2 YYNGEE. CD8 cells classed as naive were CD45RO-negative and positively selected for CCR7, excluding terminally differentiated effector memory CD45RA+ cells. The sequence derives from a man younger than 35 in good health. V is TRBV9 and J is TRBJ2-3, with TRBD2 matching 14 bases. The sequenced material came from naive CD8+ T cells sorted from blood. The CDR3 nucleotides are TGTGCCAGCAGCGGGGGACTAGCGGGAGCCGCGGATACGCAGTATTTT. This translates into CASSGGLAGAADTQYF.